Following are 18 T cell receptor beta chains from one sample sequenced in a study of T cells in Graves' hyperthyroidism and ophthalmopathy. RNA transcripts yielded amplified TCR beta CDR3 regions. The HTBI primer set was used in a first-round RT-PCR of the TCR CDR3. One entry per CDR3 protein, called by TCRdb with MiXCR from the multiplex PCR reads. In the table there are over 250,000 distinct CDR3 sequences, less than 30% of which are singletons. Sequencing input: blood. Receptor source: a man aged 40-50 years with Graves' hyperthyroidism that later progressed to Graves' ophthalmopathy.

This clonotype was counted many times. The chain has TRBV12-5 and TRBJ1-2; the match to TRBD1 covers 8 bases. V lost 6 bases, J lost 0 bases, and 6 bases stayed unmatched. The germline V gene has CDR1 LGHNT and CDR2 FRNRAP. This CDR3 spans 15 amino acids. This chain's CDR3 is CASGYPDRANYGYTF. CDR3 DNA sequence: TGTGCTAGTGGATATCCGGACAGGGCTAACTATGGCTACACCTTC. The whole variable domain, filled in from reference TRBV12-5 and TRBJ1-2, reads DARVTQTPRHKVTEMGQEVTMRCQPILGHNTVFWYRQTMMQGLELLAYFRNRAPLDDSGMPKDRFSAEMPDATLATLKIQPSEPRDSAVYFCASGYPDRANYGYTFGSGTRLTVV.

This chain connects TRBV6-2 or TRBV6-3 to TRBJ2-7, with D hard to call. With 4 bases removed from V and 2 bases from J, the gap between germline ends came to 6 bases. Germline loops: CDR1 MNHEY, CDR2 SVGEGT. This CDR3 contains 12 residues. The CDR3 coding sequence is TGTGCCAGCAGTTCACCTACCTACGAGCAGTACTTC. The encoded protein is CASSSPTYEQYF.

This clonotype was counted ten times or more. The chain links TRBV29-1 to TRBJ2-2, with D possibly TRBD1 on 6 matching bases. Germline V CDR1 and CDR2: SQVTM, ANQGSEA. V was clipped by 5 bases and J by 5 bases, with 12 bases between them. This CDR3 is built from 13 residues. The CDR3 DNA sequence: TGCAGCGTTACAGCACAGGGAACCGGGGAGCTGTTTTTT. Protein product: CSVTAQGTGELFF.

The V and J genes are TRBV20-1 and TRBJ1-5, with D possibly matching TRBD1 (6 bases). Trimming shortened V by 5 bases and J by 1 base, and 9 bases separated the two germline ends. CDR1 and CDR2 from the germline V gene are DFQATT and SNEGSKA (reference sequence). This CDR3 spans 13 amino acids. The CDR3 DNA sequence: TGCAGTGCTGGACAGTTCAGCAATCAGCCCCAGCATTTT. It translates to CSAGQFSNQPQHF.

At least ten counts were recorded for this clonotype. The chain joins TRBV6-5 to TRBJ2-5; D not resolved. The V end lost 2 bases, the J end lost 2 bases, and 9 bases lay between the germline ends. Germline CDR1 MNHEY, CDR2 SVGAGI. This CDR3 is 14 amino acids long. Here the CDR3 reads CASSYHGLQETQYF. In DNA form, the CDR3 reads TGTGCCAGCAGTTACCATGGGCTACAAGAGACCCAGTACTTC.

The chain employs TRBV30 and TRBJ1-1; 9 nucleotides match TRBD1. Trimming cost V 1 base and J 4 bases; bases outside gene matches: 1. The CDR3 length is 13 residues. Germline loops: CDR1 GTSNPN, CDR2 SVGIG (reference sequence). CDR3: CAWSGQGGTEAFF. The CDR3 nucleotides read TGTGCCTGGAGTGGACAGGGGGGCACTGAAGCTTTCTTT.

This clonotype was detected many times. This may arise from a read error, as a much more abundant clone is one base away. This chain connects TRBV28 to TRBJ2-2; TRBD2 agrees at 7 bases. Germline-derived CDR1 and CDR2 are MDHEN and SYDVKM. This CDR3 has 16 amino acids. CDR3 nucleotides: TGTGCCAGCAATTTAAGGGCGGGAGTAAGGCGCGGGGAGCTGTTTTTT. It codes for CASNLRAGVRRGELFF.

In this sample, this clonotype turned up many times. This chain's CDR3 is CSARDWERGTDGYTF. DNA for the CDR3: TGCAGTGCTAGAGATTGGGAAAGGGGGACGGATGGCTACACCTTC. V and J are TRBV20-1 and TRBJ1-2, with D possibly matching TRBD1 (6 bases). Germline CDR1 reads DFQATT; CDR2 reads SNEGSKA (reference sequence). The CDR3 has 15 amino acids. The ends were cut back, 0 bases at V and 6 bases at J, with 17 bases in the middle.

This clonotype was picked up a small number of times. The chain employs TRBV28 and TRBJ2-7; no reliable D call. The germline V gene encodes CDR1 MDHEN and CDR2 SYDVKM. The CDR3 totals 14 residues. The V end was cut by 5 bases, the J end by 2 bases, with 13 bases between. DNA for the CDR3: TGTGCCAGCAGTCTCCCTGGGCAGACCTACGAGCAGTACTTC. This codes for CASSLPGQTYEQYF.

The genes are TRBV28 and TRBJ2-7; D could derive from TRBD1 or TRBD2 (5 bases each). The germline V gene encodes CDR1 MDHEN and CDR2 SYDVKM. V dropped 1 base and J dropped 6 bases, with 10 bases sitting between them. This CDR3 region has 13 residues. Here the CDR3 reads CASSLLWGFEQYF. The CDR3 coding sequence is TGTGCCAGCAGTTTATTGTGGGGGTTCGAGCAGTACTTC.

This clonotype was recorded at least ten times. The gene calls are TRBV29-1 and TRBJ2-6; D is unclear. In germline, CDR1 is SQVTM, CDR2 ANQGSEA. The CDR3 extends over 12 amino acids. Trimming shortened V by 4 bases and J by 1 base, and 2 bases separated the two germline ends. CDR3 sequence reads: CSVGSGANVLTF. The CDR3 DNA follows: TGCAGCGTTGGGTCTGGGGCCAACGTCCTGACTTTC.

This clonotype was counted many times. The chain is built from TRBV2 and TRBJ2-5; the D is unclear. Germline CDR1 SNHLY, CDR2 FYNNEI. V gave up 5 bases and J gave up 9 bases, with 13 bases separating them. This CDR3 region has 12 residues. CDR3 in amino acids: CASSLELLAQYF. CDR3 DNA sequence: TGTGCCAGCAGTCTGGAACTCTTGGCCCAGTACTTC.

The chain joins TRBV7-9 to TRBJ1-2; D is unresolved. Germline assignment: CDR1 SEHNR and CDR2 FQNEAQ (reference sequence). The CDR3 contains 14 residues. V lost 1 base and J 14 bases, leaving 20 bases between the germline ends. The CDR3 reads CASSLEVGRIGETF. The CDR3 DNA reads TGTGCCAGCAGCTTAGAGGTCGGGCGGATCGGGGAAACCTTC.

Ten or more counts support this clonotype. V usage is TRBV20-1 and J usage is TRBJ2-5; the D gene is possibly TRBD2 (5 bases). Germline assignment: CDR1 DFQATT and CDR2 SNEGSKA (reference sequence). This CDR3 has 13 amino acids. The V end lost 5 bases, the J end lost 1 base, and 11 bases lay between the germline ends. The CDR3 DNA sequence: TGCAGTGCTGTACTCGGAGGCCAAGAGACCCAGTACTTC. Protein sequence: CSAVLGGQETQYF.

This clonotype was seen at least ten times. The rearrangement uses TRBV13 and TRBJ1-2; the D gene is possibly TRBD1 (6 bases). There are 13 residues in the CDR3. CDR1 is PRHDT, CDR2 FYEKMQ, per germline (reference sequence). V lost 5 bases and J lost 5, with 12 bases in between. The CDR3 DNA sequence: TGTGCCAGCAGCAAACAGGGAGGGTATGGCTACACCTTC. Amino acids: CASSKQGGYGYTF.

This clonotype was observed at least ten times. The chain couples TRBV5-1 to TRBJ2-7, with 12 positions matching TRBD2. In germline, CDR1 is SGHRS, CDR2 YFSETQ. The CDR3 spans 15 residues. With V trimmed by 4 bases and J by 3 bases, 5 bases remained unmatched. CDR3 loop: CASSLSTSGSYEQYF. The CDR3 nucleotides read TGCGCCAGCAGCCTATCGACTAGCGGGAGCTACGAGCAGTACTTC.

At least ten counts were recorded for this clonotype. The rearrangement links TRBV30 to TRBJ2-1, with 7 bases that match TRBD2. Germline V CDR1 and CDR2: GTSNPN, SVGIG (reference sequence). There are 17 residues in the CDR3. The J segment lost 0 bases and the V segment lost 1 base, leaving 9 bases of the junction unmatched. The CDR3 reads CAWSAKTSRSSYNEQFF. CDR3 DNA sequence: TGTGCCTGGAGTGCCAAGACTAGCCGGAGCTCCTACAATGAGCAGTTCTTC.

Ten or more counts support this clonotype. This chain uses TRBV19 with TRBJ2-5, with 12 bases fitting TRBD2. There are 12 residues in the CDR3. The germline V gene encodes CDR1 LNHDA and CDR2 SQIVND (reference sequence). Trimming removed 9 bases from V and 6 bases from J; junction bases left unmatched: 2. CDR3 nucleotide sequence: TGTGCCAGCGGACTAGCGGGACAGACCCAGTACTTC. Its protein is CASGLAGQTQYF.